Shown below are 21 T cell receptor beta chains from a single sample sequenced in a study of blood T cell repertoires in COVID-19. This table comes from immunoSEQ multiplex PCR, and its TCRdb copy is limited to in-frame clones, with some not included. Here the sample spans about 40,000 clones, 85% being singletons. The specimen was peripheral blood. These receptors were taken from a human donor in a cohort sampled during active COVID-19.

The chain is built from TRBV5-4 and TRBJ2-7; 8 positions match TRBD2. Trimming cost V 3 bases and J 2 bases; bases outside gene matches: 4. The CDR3 is made up of 14 amino acids. Germline-derived CDR1 and CDR2 are SGHNT and YYREEE (reference sequence). CDR3 sequence reads: CASSSGLAPYEQYF. CDR3 nucleotide sequence: TGTGCCAGCAGCTCTGGACTAGCCCCCTACGAGCAGTACTTC.

The chain carries TRBV7-9 and TRBJ1-4, with 10 bases matching TRBD1. Germline V gives CDR1 SEHNR, CDR2 FQNEAQ (reference sequence). The CDR3 totals 15 residues. The ends lost 5 bases at V and 8 bases at J; junction bases unmatched: 8. The chain's CDR3 is CASSTRQGAVEKLFF. The DNA for the CDR3 is TGTGCCAGCAGCACCCGACAGGGGGCGGTAGAAAAACTGTTTTTT.

V and J are TRBV29-1 and TRBJ2-7; D not resolved. Trimming stripped 8 bases from V and 3 bases from J, with 5 bases between. The CDR3 runs to 9 residues. Germline CDR1 SQVTM, CDR2 ANQGSEA. CDR3 in amino acids: CSRGYEQYF. CDR3 in DNA: TGCAGCCGCGGCTACGAGCAGTACTTC.

J is TRBJ2-5 and V is TRBV5-6, with a possible D match to TRBD1 (7 bases). The V and J ends lost 4 bases and 5 bases respectively, with 21 bases between them. The CDR3 runs to 16 residues. Germline CDR1 reads SGHDT; CDR2 reads YYEEEE. In DNA, the CDR3 is TGTGCCAGCAGCGTCAGGGGGGCCGACGTGGGGGAGACCCAGTACTTC. Translating gives CASSVRGADVGETQYF.

The V gene is TRBV6-6, the J gene TRBJ1-1, with 7 nucleotides matching TRBD1. The CDR3 totals 12 residues. Germline loops: CDR1 MNHNY, CDR2 SVGAGI (reference sequence). The trim removed 6 bases at V and 7 bases at J, leaving 5 bases unmatched. CDR3 sequence reads: CASSRQGIEAFF. DNA for the CDR3: TGTGCCAGCAGCCGACAGGGAATTGAAGCTTTCTTT.

The V call is TRBV9, the J call TRBJ2-7, with 8 bases lining up with TRBD2. V lost 0 bases and J lost 3; bases outside the gene matches: 5. Germline values: CDR1 SGDLS, CDR2 YYNGEE. The CDR3 has 15 amino acids. The CDR3 nucleotides read TGTGCCAGCAGCGTAGATGGTAGCGGGAACTACGAGCAGTACTTC. Translation: CASSVDGSGNYEQYF.

This chain connects TRBV7-2 to TRBJ2-7; possible D gene TRBD1, 5 bases. CDR3 length equals 15 residues. V was shortened by 5 bases and J by 3 bases, with 17 bases between the two germline ends. Germline V gene sequence: CDR1 SGHTA, CDR2 FQGNSA. The CDR3 sequence is CASSPPWKGVYEQYF. CDR3 sequence (DNA): TGTGCCAGCAGCCCCCCCTGGAAAGGGGTCTACGAGCAGTACTTC.

The rearrangement uses TRBV7-8 and TRBJ1-4; D not resolved. Deletions cut 5 bases from V and 5 bases from J, with 15 bases between. Per the germline V gene, CDR1 is SGHVS and CDR2 is FQNEAQ. This CDR3 has 15 amino acids. CDR3 region: CASSPPFGTNEKLFF. For the CDR3, the DNA is TGTGCCAGCAGCCCACCATTTGGCACGAATGAAAAACTGTTTTTT.

The CDR3 region has the DNA TGCGCCAGCAGCCTCGAAGCGGCAGGCATTCAGTACTTC. The encoded protein is CASSLEAAGIQYF. The chain employs TRBV5-1 and TRBJ2-4; D may be TRBD2 (5 bases). CDR1 and CDR2 (germline): SGHRS, YFSETQ. Trimming took off 4 bases at V and 9 bases at J, with 14 bases between the two ends. The CDR3 extends over 13 amino acids.

J is TRBJ2-7 and V is TRBV5-4; possible D gene TRBD1, 7 bases. The ends were cut back, 0 bases at V and 2 bases at J, with 12 bases in the middle. The length of the CDR3 is 15 residues. Germline values: CDR1 SGHNT, CDR2 YYREEE (reference sequence). The CDR3 region is CASSLGAGGTYEQYF. The CDR3 DNA reads as TGTGCCAGCAGCTTGGGGGCAGGGGGGACCTACGAGCAGTACTTC.

This chain uses TRBV12-3 or TRBV12-4 with TRBJ2-3; D is unclear. V gave up 7 bases and J gave up 5 bases, with 10 bases separating them. The CDR3 sequence is 12 residues long. The CDR3 sequence: CASTPGGDTQYF. In DNA, the CDR3 is TGTGCCAGCACTCCCGGCGGAGATACGCAGTATTTT.

The chain combines TRBV19 with TRBJ1-4; weak D call: TRBD1 (6 bases). Germline CDR1 is LNHDA and CDR2 is SQIVND (reference sequence). V gave up 4 bases and J gave up 10 bases, with 16 bases separating them. The CDR3 length is 14 residues. CDR3 DNA sequence: TGTGCCAGTAGTACAACAGGGTCTGGTGGAAAACTGTTTTTT. Its protein is CASSTTGSGGKLFF. Drawing the rest from reference TRBV19 and TRBJ1-4, the complete variable domain is DGGITQSPKYLFRKEGQNVTLSCEQNLNHDAMYWYRQDPGQGLRLIYYSQIVNDFQKGDIAEGYSVSREKKESFPLTVTSAQKNPTAFYLCASSTTGSGGKLFFGSGTQLSVL.

This sequence joins TRBV6-6 and TRBJ1-2; 10 positions match TRBD1. Germline CDR1 and CDR2: MNHNY and SVGAGI (reference sequence). This CDR3 spans 14 amino acids. Trimming removed 6 bases from V and 5 bases from J; junction bases left unmatched: 6. CDR3 protein: CASRPPGQGYGYTF. The CDR3 DNA reads TGTGCCAGCAGGCCCCCGGGACAGGGGTATGGCTACACCTTC.

The chain couples TRBV2 to TRBJ1-2, with 9 positions matching TRBD1. The J segment lost 2 bases and the V segment lost 7 bases, leaving 5 bases of the junction unmatched. The CDR3 is 14 residues long. In germline, CDR1 is SNHLY, CDR2 FYNNEI. The CDR3: CASNTGTGNYGYTF. CDR3 bases: TGTGCCAGCAATACCGGGACAGGGAACTATGGCTACACCTTC.

The V and J genes are TRBV19 and TRBJ1-2, with a weak D call TRBD1 (5 bases). The V gene's germline CDR1 is LNHDA and CDR2 SQIVND (reference sequence). V was cut by 7 bases and J by 1 base, with 10 bases left in between. The CDR3 has 13 amino acids. CDR3 nucleotide sequence: TGTGCCAGTAAGGCGGGGGATAACTATGGCTACACCTTC. Its translation is CASKAGDNYGYTF.

V usage is TRBV27 and J usage is TRBJ1-6; 8 bases agree with TRBD1. The CDR3 has 17 amino acids. V was pared by 5 bases and J by 5 bases, with 11 bases of the junction left unmatched. Germline V gene data show CDR1 as MNHEY and CDR2 as SMNVEV (reference sequence). The DNA for the CDR3 is TGTGCCAGCAGTCTTTACCCAGGGGGCGGGAATAATTCACCCCTCCACTTT. Its protein product is CASSLYPGGGNNSPLHF.

CDR3 sequence reads: CASSPGTSGGLVAQFF. For the CDR3, the DNA is TGCGCCAGCAGCCCCGGGACTAGCGGGGGCCTAGTCGCTCAGTTCTTC. The chain uses TRBV5-1 and TRBJ2-1; 14 positions agree with TRBD2. J gave up 13 bases and V 4 bases, and 13 bases lay outside the gene matches. This CDR3 contains 16 residues. Germline CDR1 reads SGHRS; CDR2 reads YFSETQ.

The J gene is TRBJ1-1, the V gene TRBV29-1, with D possibly matching TRBD1 (6 bases). Trimming took off 2 bases at V and 4 bases at J, with 11 bases between the two ends. The CDR3 is 13 amino acids. Germline values: CDR1 SQVTM, CDR2 ANQGSEA. As DNA, the CDR3 is TGCAGCGTTGAAACAGGGTCACGCACTGAAGCTTTCTTT. Translating gives CSVETGSRTEAFF.

This clone was observed a few times. The chain couples TRBV19 to TRBJ1-3; 8 bases match TRBD1. V was clipped by 4 bases and J by 3 bases; unmatched bases: 14. Germline loops: CDR1 LNHDA, CDR2 SQIVND (reference sequence). CDR3 size: 18 residues. The DNA for the CDR3 is TGTGCCAGTAGTACCCGACAGGGGCGAGGGGAAAGTGGAAACACCATATATTTT. Protein: CASSTRQGRGESGNTIYF.

The gene calls are TRBV6-5 and TRBJ2-7; TRBD1 might be the D (5 bases). V lost 8 bases, J lost 2 bases, and 10 bases lay in between. The CDR3 is 12 residues long. Germline V gene sequence: CDR1 MNHEY, CDR2 SVGAGI. This CDR3 is CASRTHPYEQYF. CDR3 in DNA: TGTGCCAGCCGGACACACCCCTACGAGCAGTACTTC.

In DNA, the CDR3 is TGTGCCAGCAGCTACCCTACTTCAGGTATATACGAGCAGTACTTC. Amino acids: CASSYPTSGIYEQYF. The V and J genes are TRBV5-6 and TRBJ2-7; no firm D call. The CDR3 length is 15 residues. The germline V gene encodes CDR1 SGHDT and CDR2 YYEEEE. V lost 3 bases, J lost 4 bases, and 17 bases lay in between.